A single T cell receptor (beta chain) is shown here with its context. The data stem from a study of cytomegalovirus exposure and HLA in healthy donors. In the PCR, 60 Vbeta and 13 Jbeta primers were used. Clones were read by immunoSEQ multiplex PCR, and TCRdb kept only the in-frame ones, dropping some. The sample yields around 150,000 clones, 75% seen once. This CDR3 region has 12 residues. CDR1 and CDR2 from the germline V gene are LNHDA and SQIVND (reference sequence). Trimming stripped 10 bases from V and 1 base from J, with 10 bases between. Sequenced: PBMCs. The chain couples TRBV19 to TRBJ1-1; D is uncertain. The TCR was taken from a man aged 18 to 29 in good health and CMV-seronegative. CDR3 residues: CATRGRNTEAFF. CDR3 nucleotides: TGTGCCACCCGGGGAAGGAACACTGAAGCTTTCTTT.